A single sample is the source of the 19 T cell receptor beta chains below, sequenced in a study of T cell responses to AZD1222 COVID-19 vaccine. Clones were read by immunoSEQ multiplex PCR, and TCRdb kept only the in-frame ones, dropping some. The data show 200,000 to 250,000 clones, with about 93% seen just once and 1% held by the top ten. Material: peripheral blood, obtained on day 0 of MenACWY control vaccination. The receptor source for this set is an adult in good health.

The table lists this clone with a count of one. The chain uses TRBV28 and TRBJ2-3; perhaps D is TRBD1 or TRBD2 (5 bases each). Looked up from germline, CDR1 is MDHEN and CDR2 is SYDVKM. The germline V and J ends were trimmed by 8 bases and 2 bases, with 8 bases remaining between them. This CDR3 comprises 12 residues. DNA of the CDR3: TGTGCCAGCTTGGGGGACACAGATACGCAGTATTTT. Translated, it gives CASLGDTDTQYF.

The rearrangement uses TRBV5-4 and TRBJ1-6; a possible D gene is TRBD1 (5 bases). The V gene's germline CDR1 is SGHNT and CDR2 YYREEE (reference sequence). The CDR3 is made up of 15 amino acids. The ends were cut back, 0 bases at V and 7 bases at J, with 11 bases in the middle. The CDR3 nucleotides are TGTGCCAGCAGCTTGGGGGGGACGAGCAATTCACCCCTCCACTTT. Amino acid sequence: CASSLGGTSNSPLHF.

V is TRBV25-1 and J is TRBJ1-2, with D tentatively TRBD1 (5 bases). The germline V and J ends were trimmed by 5 bases and 4 bases, with 14 bases remaining between them. Germline V gives CDR1 MGHDK, CDR2 SYGVNS. The length of the CDR3 is 14 residues. The CDR3 here is CASSQSAGLYGYTF. The CDR3, as DNA: TGTGCCAGCAGTCAATCGGCGGGGCTCTATGGCTACACCTTC.

CDR3 bases: TGTGCCAGCAGCAGGGACAGGTCTAGCAATCAGCCCCAGCATTTT. Its protein product is CASSRDRSSNQPQHF. The genes are TRBV6-5 and TRBJ1-5; 8 nucleotides line up with TRBD1. The CDR3 extends over 15 amino acids. Trimming removed 6 bases from V and 0 bases from J; junction bases left unmatched: 4. Germline CDR1 is MNHEY and CDR2 is SVGAGI.

The genes are TRBV28 and TRBJ2-1; 9 positions match TRBD2. J gave up 6 bases and V 4 bases, and 7 bases lay outside the gene matches. Germline V gives CDR1 MDHEN, CDR2 SYDVKM. This CDR3 region has 15 residues. The CDR3 nucleotides read TGTGCCAGCAGTTCCCCAGCGGGGGGCCCCAATGAGCAGTTCTTC. This sequence encodes CASSSPAGGPNEQFF.

This chain uses TRBV11-2 with TRBJ1-2, with D perhaps TRBD1 (6 bases). The CDR3 runs 13 residues. Germline lookup yields CDR1 SGHAT and CDR2 FQNNGV. V gave up 1 base and J gave up 8 bases, with 11 bases separating them. This CDR3 reads CASSLAGDGGYTF. The CDR3 bases are TGTGCCAGCAGCTTAGCAGGGGACGGCGGCTACACCTTC.

This sequence joins TRBV15 and TRBJ1-1; 7 bases are shared with TRBD1. J lost 5 bases, V lost 0 bases, and 6 bases had no gene match. This CDR3 is 15 amino acids long. Germline CDR1 is LNHNV and CDR2 is YYDKDF (reference sequence). CDR3 sequence: CATSREKGARTEAFF. DNA of the CDR3: TGTGCCACCAGCAGAGAGAAGGGGGCGCGGACTGAAGCTTTCTTT.

The chain joins TRBV6-5 to TRBJ1-3, with 10 nucleotides matching TRBD1. The CDR3 totals 15 residues. With V trimmed by 6 bases and J by 4 bases, 6 bases remained unmatched. Germline V gene lookup returns CDR1 MNHEY and CDR2 SVGAGI. The CDR3 loop is CASRRQGARGNTIYF. The CDR3 region has the DNA TGTGCCAGCAGACGACAGGGGGCGCGAGGAAACACCATATATTTT.

The chain employs TRBV29-1 and TRBJ1-5; D is unclear. The V gene lost 6 bases and the J gene lost 2 bases, with 8 bases spanning the gap. The CDR3 consists of 12 residues. CDR1 SQVTM and CDR2 ANQGSEA come from the germline V gene. The CDR3 DNA is TGCAGCGTACTAATGGGCAATCAGCCCCAGCATTTT. Amino acid sequence: CSVLMGNQPQHF.

The chain is built from TRBV6-6 and TRBJ1-3; D gene uncertain. V lost 6 bases and J 3 bases, leaving 12 bases between the germline ends. The CDR3 loop spans 14 amino acids. Germline V gives CDR1 MNHNY, CDR2 SVGAGI (reference sequence). In DNA, the CDR3 is TGTGCCAGCAGCCCCGAGGGTTATGGAAACACCATATATTTT. Its translation: CASSPEGYGNTIYF.

This rearrangement joins TRBV6-1 to TRBJ2-5, with D possibly being TRBD1 or TRBD2 (5 bases each). CDR1 and CDR2 (germline): MNHNS, SASEGT. The ends were cut back, 3 bases at V and 4 bases at J, with 12 bases in the middle. This CDR3 has 14 residues. The DNA of the CDR3 is TGTGCCAGCAGTGACCCAGGGAGACGAGAGACCCAGTACTTC. Translating gives CASSDPGRRETQYF.

The chain employs TRBV9 and TRBJ1-2, with D maybe TRBD1 (5 bases). In germline, CDR1 is SGDLS, CDR2 YYNGEE. V was shortened by 0 bases and J by 8 bases, with 14 bases between the two germline ends. The CDR3 contains 14 residues. This chain's CDR3 is CASSVGRAGDGYTF. Written as DNA, the CDR3 is TGTGCCAGCAGCGTAGGGAGGGCCGGGGACGGCTACACCTTC.

This chain joins TRBV9 and TRBJ2-3; D unclear. Germline V gene lookup returns CDR1 SGDLS and CDR2 YYNGEE. V shed 1 base and J shed 4 bases, with 10 bases lying between them. The CDR3 totals 14 residues. The CDR3, as DNA: TGTGCCAGCAGCGTACTTCCAGGCCCAGATACGCAGTATTTT. Protein: CASSVLPGPDTQYF.

This chain joins TRBV4-3 and TRBJ1-1; D remains ambiguous. V gave up 2 bases and J gave up 4 bases, with 11 bases separating them. Germline V lookup: CDR1 LGHNA, CDR2 YSLEER. The CDR3 covers 14 residues. CDR3 nucleotides: TGCGCCAGCAGCCAAACCCCCTCTGGCACTGAAGCTTTCTTT. Amino acid sequence: CASSQTPSGTEAFF.

The V call is TRBV15, the J call TRBJ2-1; perhaps D is TRBD1 or TRBD2 (5 bases each). CDR3 length: 16 amino acids. From germline, CDR1 is LNHNV and CDR2 YYDKDF (reference sequence). Trimming took 2 bases from V and 6 from J, leaving 17 bases between them. CDR3 protein: CATSRWGITGGNEQFF. For the CDR3, the DNA is TGTGCCACCAGCAGATGGGGGATCACAGGTGGCAATGAGCAGTTCTTC.

The count of this clone is one. This rearrangement joins TRBV7-9 to TRBJ2-5; D remains ambiguous. CDR1 SEHNR and CDR2 FQNEAQ come from the germline V gene (reference sequence). V dropped 2 bases and J dropped 2 bases, with 9 bases sitting between them. CDR3 size: 14 residues. CDR3 in amino acids: CASSLTGPQETQYF. CDR3 sequence (DNA): TGTGCCAGCAGCTTAACCGGGCCACAAGAGACCCAGTACTTC.

J is TRBJ1-2 and V is TRBV12-3 or TRBV12-4; 7 bases are a match to TRBD1. V lost 6 bases and J lost 4; bases outside the gene matches: 2. The CDR3 sequence is 12 residues long. CDR3 in amino acids: CASRQGSYGYTF. The CDR3 nucleotides are TGTGCCAGCAGACAGGGGTCCTATGGCTACACCTTC.

In this sample, this clone turned up once. The chain couples TRBV6-5 to TRBJ1-2; 8 nucleotides line up with TRBD1. The germline CDR1 and CDR2 sequences are MNHEY and SVGAGI. The CDR3 loop spans 13 amino acids. The trim removed 6 bases at V and 7 bases at J, leaving 7 bases unmatched. CDR3 protein: CASRINRGSGYTF. DNA for the CDR3: TGTGCCAGCAGAATAAACAGGGGGAGTGGCTACACCTTC.

The J gene is TRBJ2-1, the V gene TRBV19; perhaps TRBD1 as D (5 bases). The germline V gene encodes CDR1 LNHDA and CDR2 SQIVND (reference sequence). The ends were cut back, 2 bases at V and 2 bases at J, with 7 bases in the middle. The CDR3 runs 14 residues. This chain's CDR3 is CASSITGAYNEQFF. As DNA, the CDR3 is TGTGCCAGTAGTATAACAGGCGCCTACAATGAGCAGTTCTTC. The full variable domain, with the rest looked up from reference TRBV19 and TRBJ2-1, is DGGITQSPKYLFRKEGQNVTLSCEQNLNHDAMYWYRQDPGQGLRLIYYSQIVNDFQKGDIAEGYSVSREKKESFPLTVTSAQKNPTAFYLCASSITGAYNEQFFGPGTRLTVL.